Shown below are 20 T cell receptor beta chains from a single sample sequenced in a study of T cells in Graves' hyperthyroidism and ophthalmopathy. What was amplified from RNA transcripts were TCR beta CDR3 regions. With the HTBI primer set, the TCR CDR3 went through a first round of RT-PCR. In TCRdb, the multiplex PCR reads were re-called with MiXCR into one record per CDR3 protein. The table has hundreds of thousands of distinct CDR3 sequences, 16% seen once; the top ten hold more than 15%. Source material: blood. All receptors derive from a woman aged 18 to 35 with Graves' hyperthyroidism.

This clonotype was observed at least ten times. This rearrangement joins TRBV20-1 to TRBJ1-2; the D gene is possibly TRBD1 (5 bases). V was shortened by 2 bases and J by 8 bases, with 15 bases between the two germline ends. In germline, CDR1 is DFQATT, CDR2 SNEGSKA (reference sequence). This CDR3 contains 13 residues. CDR3 protein: CSARSEGAGGYTF. CDR3 DNA: TGCAGTGCTAGATCCGAAGGGGCGGGAGGCTACACCTTC.

This clonotype was seen more than once but under ten times. The chain couples TRBV2 to TRBJ1-3; TRBD1 is a possible D gene (5 bases). The CDR3 has 13 amino acids. Germline CDR1 is SNHLY and CDR2 is FYNNEI. V lost 7 bases to trimming and J lost 2 bases, with 9 bases between them. The CDR3 DNA sequence: TGTGCCAGCACGGGGCCAGCTGGAAACACCATATATTTT. It encodes CASTGPAGNTIYF.

This clonotype was counted a few times. The chain joins TRBV2 to TRBJ2-1, with TRBD2 matching over 8 bases. The V segment lost 11 bases and the J segment 6 bases; nucleotides outside the gene matches: 12. CDR3 length equals 14 residues. Germline V lookup: CDR1 SNHLY, CDR2 FYNNEI. The CDR3 DNA sequence: TGTGCCGCCAGCAGCAGCGGGAGAGGCAATGAGCAGTTCTTC. It translates to CAASSSGRGNEQFF.

In its sample, this clonotype was seen many times. The chain combines TRBV30 with TRBJ2-1; D not certain. V was cut by 0 bases and J by 5 bases, with 8 bases left in between. There are 13 residues in the CDR3. Germline V gene sequence: CDR1 GTSNPN, CDR2 SVGIG (reference sequence). DNA for the CDR3: TGTGCCTGGAGTGTAGGGCGAGACAATGAGCAGTTCTTC. This translates into CAWSVGRDNEQFF.

In its sample, this clonotype was seen once. V and J are TRBV7-9 and TRBJ2-7; D not certain. V was trimmed by 8 bases and J by 2 bases, leaving 7 bases between them. The CDR3 loop spans 11 amino acids. CDR1 is SEHNR, CDR2 FQNEAQ, per germline (reference sequence). As DNA, the CDR3 is TGTGCCAGCGGCGTTCCCTACGAGCAGTACTTC. Encoded protein: CASGVPYEQYF.

As for this clonotype: Possible read error: a much larger clone is one base away. This rearrangement joins TRBV3-1 to TRBJ2-1; D gene uncertain. Trimming removed 0 bases at V and 6 bases at J, with 6 bases between. CDR3 length equals 13 residues. Germline V gene lookup returns CDR1 LGHDT and CDR2 YNNKEL (reference sequence). CDR3 sequence (DNA): TGTGCCAGCAGCCAAGACTGGGTCAATGAGCAGTTCTTC. Amino acid sequence: CASSQDWVNEQFF.

CDR3 DNA sequence: TGTGCCAGCGCAGGGCCCTCCTACGAGCAGTACTTC. As protein: CASAGPSYEQYF. The rearrangement links TRBV6-1 to TRBJ2-7; a weak D match, TRBD1 (5 bases). The germline gives CDR1 MNHNS, CDR2 SASEGT. V was pared by 8 bases and J by 0 bases, with 8 bases between. The CDR3 consists of 12 residues.

The J gene is TRBJ2-2, the V gene TRBV6-1; unclear D gene. The CDR3 loop spans 12 amino acids. Germline V gives CDR1 MNHNS, CDR2 SASEGT. The germline V and J ends were trimmed by 6 bases and 8 bases, with 10 bases remaining between them. In nucleotides, the CDR3 is TGTGCCAGCAGCCCTTTCCTTGGGGAGCTGTTTTTT. Amino acid sequence: CASSPFLGELFF.

This clonotype was found once. This rearrangement joins TRBV6-1 to TRBJ1-2, with D maybe TRBD1 (5 bases). Trimming pared 0 bases from V and 5 bases from J, leaving 13 bases between. Per germline, CDR1 MNHNS and CDR2 SASEGT. The CDR3 contains 15 residues. CDR3 protein: CASSEARGLWYGYTF. The DNA for the CDR3 is TGTGCCAGCAGTGAAGCGCGGGGCCTCTGGTATGGCTACACCTTC.

This clonotype was seen a handful of times. V usage is TRBV5-1 and J usage is TRBJ2-1, with TRBD2 matching over 8 bases. Germline V gene sequence: CDR1 SGHRS, CDR2 YFSETQ. V was pared by 2 bases and J by 7 bases, with 5 bases of the junction left unmatched. This CDR3 contains 14 residues. The CDR3 coding sequence is TGCGCCAGCAGCTTTCCGAGCGGGAGTAATGAGCAGTTCTTC. Translated: CASSFPSGSNEQFF.

This clonotype occurred many times. V and J are TRBV12-3 or TRBV12-4 and TRBJ1-3; D may be TRBD1 (5 bases). The CDR3 runs to 16 residues. Trimming took 5 bases from V and 2 from J, leaving 16 bases between them. CDR3 in amino acids: CASSRTGRNTGNTIYF. CDR3 coding DNA: TGTGCCAGCAGTCGGACGGGACGGAACACTGGAAACACCATATATTTT.

The chain recombines TRBV14 with TRBJ2-7; no firm D call. This CDR3 has 13 residues. Germline V gene data show CDR1 as SGHDN and CDR2 as FVKESK. V lost 3 bases and J lost 3, with 9 bases in between. This CDR3 reads CASSQGMDYEQYF. CDR3 DNA: TGTGCCAGCAGCCAGGGGATGGACTACGAGCAGTACTTC.

This clonotype appeared a few times. The chain links TRBV29-1 to TRBJ2-5; no clear D. V dropped 4 bases and J dropped 5 bases, with 5 bases sitting between them. The CDR3 runs 10 residues. Germline V CDR1 and CDR2: SQVTM, ANQGSEA. In DNA form, the CDR3 reads TGCAGCGTTGTTAGGGAGACCCAGTACTTC. It translates to CSVVRETQYF.

This clonotype was observed at least ten times. The chain uses TRBV28 and TRBJ1-1, with 10 bases lining up with TRBD1. This CDR3 comprises 15 residues. Germline V gene sequence: CDR1 MDHEN, CDR2 SYDVKM. V shed 2 bases and J 7 bases; nucleotides not matched to a gene: 7. The DNA for the CDR3 is TGTGCCAGCAGTTTAGAAGACAGGGGGCGGTTTGAAGCTTTCTTT. It specifies CASSLEDRGRFEAFF.

This clonotype was seen once. The chain uses TRBV6-5 and TRBJ2-5; 12 bases align to TRBD2. The junction had 7 bases not matched to a gene; V was cut back by 0 bases and J by 2 bases. Germline assignment: CDR1 MNHEY and CDR2 SVGAGI. This CDR3 contains 18 residues. The CDR3 DNA reads as TGTGCCAGCAGTTACTCCTCGGGACTAGCGGGCCCACAAGAGACCCAGTACTTC. Translation gives CASSYSSGLAGPQETQYF.

This clonotype was recorded many times. The CDR3 bases are TGTGCCAGTAGACGAGCAACCGGCACAGATACGCAGTATTTT. It specifies CASRRATGTDTQYF. The chain combines TRBV6-1 with TRBJ2-3, with D unclear. Germline values: CDR1 MNHNS, CDR2 SASEGT. Deletions cut 9 bases from V and 1 base from J, with 14 bases between. CDR3 length: 14 residues.

This clonotype was counted between two and nine times. J is TRBJ2-5 and V is TRBV20-1, with D unresolved. Germline CDR1 is DFQATT and CDR2 is SNEGSKA (reference sequence). This CDR3 contains 9 residues. Trimming pared 2 bases from V and 12 bases from J, leaving 7 bases between. The CDR3 loop reads CSARRAEYF. CDR3 coding DNA: TGCAGTGCTAGACGGGCGGAGTACTTC.

This clonotype has at least ten counts. The chain uses TRBV7-9 and TRBJ1-2; TRBD1 might be the D (6 bases). The germline V gene has CDR1 SEHNR and CDR2 FQNEAQ (reference sequence). CDR3 length equals 13 residues. V lost 0 bases to trimming and J lost 8 bases, with 10 bases between them. DNA for the CDR3: TGTGCCAGCAGCTTAGCTAACAGGGACGGCTACACCTTC. It codes for CASSLANRDGYTF. The whole variable domain, remainder taken from reference TRBV7-9 and TRBJ1-2, is DTGVSQNPRHKITKRGQNVTFRCDPISEHNRLYWYRQTLGQGPEFLTYFQNEAQLEKSRLLSDRFSAERPKGSFSTLEIQRTEQGDSAMYLCASSLANRDGYTFGSGTRLTVV.

This rearrangement joins TRBV30 to TRBJ2-7, with unresolved D. CDR3 length equals 14 residues. Trimming shortened V by 2 bases and J by 6 bases, and 17 bases separated the two germline ends. The germline gives CDR1 GTSNPN, CDR2 SVGIG (reference sequence). CDR3 sequence: CAWSQAPYVREQYF. CDR3 bases: TGTGCCTGGAGTCAAGCCCCCTACGTCCGCGAGCAGTACTTC.

This clonotype has more than one count but fewer than ten. The J gene is TRBJ1-5, the V gene TRBV10-2; 7 nucleotides match TRBD1. This CDR3 comprises 15 residues. Looked up from germline, CDR1 is WSHSY and CDR2 is SAAADI. J lost 0 bases, V lost 8 bases, and 7 bases had no gene match. CDR3 coding DNA: TGCGCCAGCGGGCCGGGACAGTATAGCAATCAGCCCCAGCATTTT. It codes for CASGPGQYSNQPQHF.